This T cell receptor beta chain was obtained from a study of radiotherapy plus CTLA-4 blockade in lung cancer. Broader study findings: After treatment with radiotherapy plus ipilimumab, TCR clones that came from the tumor expanded in blood. Response, reportedly, was best predicted by interferon-beta along with early blood T cell clone dynamics.

Comment on this clone: What it binds is unknown.

In chemo-refractory metastatic non-small-cell lung cancer, patients got ipilimumab CTLA-4 blockade together with focal radiation. Trimming shortened V by 5 bases and J by 5 bases, and 19 bases separated the two germline ends. The CDR3 extends over 15 amino acids. Germline CDR1 SEHNR, CDR2 FQNEAQ (reference sequence). Some clones are missing from TCRdb's copy, which holds only in-frame ones; the method was immunoSEQ multiplex PCR. The sample includes about 87,000 clones, around nine tenths of them seen just once. The sequenced sample was peripheral blood, obtained from a patient treated with radiotherapy plus ipilimumab. This sequence originates from a human donor with non-small cell lung cancer that progressed on radiotherapy plus ipilimumab. V is TRBV7-9 and J is TRBJ2-7, with D unclear. The CDR3 spells CASSLSRNSPHEQYF. CDR3 nucleotide sequence: TGTGCCAGCAGCCTCAGCAGAAATTCGCCACACGAGCAGTACTTC.